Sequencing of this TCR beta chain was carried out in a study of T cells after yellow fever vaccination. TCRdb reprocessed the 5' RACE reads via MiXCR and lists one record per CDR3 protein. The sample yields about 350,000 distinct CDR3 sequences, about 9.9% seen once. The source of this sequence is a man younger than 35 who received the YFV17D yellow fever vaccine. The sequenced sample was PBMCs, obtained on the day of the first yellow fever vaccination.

The CDR3 loop reads CASSQGGGGSYNEQFF. CDR3 in DNA: TGTGCCAGCAGCCAAGGGGGCGGGGGCTCCTACAATGAGCAGTTCTTC. The V and J genes are TRBV3-1 and TRBJ2-1; 7 nucleotides line up with TRBD2. The J segment lost 0 bases and the V segment lost 1 base, leaving 3 bases of the junction unmatched. The CDR3 is 16 amino acids. The germline V gene has CDR1 LGHDT and CDR2 YNNKEL (reference sequence).